The clone carrying this TCR beta chain was found many times. Its antigen is as yet unknown. Read coverage stops 3 residues before the CDR3 terminus; the germline J gene supplies the remainder. These data come from a study of T cell clonality in common variable immunodeficiency. Findings and limits, study-wide: CVID subjects shared fewer TCRbeta clones than healthy controls did. Fewer deletions and N-nucleotide insertions were reportedly seen in common variable immunodeficiency TCR beta sequences.

Equal genomic DNA amounts from CVID and control samples were sequenced. Method: immunoSEQ multiplex PCR; TCRdb's copy keeps in-frame clones and lacks some. Observed in the sample are 25,000 to 30,000 clones, none of them singletons. There are 16 residues in the CDR3. V lost 3 bases, J lost 5 bases, and 20 bases lay in between. Per germline, CDR1 MNHNS and CDR2 SASEGT. Material: peripheral blood mononuclear cells. The rearrangement joins TRBV6-1 to TRBJ2-7; tentative D call: TRBD2 (6 bases). The sequence was obtained from a human donor with common variable immunodeficiency. This CDR3 reads CASSDFGGPSFDEQYF. The DNA read from the CDR3 is TGTGCCAGCAGTGATTTCGGGGGTCCCTCTTTCGACGAG.